The present T cell receptor beta chain was sequenced within a study of tumor and adjacent non-tumor tissue in lung cancer. About the study: Patients were aged roughly 31 to 76, roughly nine men and roughly 5 women, stage I to III. Samples averaged about 4.2 million productive TCRbeta reads each.

In germline, CDR1 is ENHRY, CDR2 SYGVKD. The length of the CDR3 is 14 residues. With regard to this clonotype: One junction end disagrees with the germline gene, perhaps due to a read error.

A modified ARM-PCR protocol with three rounds of nested PCR amplified TCRbeta. TCRdb re-called the multiplex PCR reads with MiXCR, one entry per CDR3 protein. The profile shows fewer than 120,000 distinct CDR3 sequences, approximately 87% of them singletons. The template was RNA from unsorted bulk tissue. Chemotherapy-naive patients with new lung cancer underwent thoracic surgery in China, August–November 2014. The sequenced sample was lung tumor tissue. This TCR derives from a man aged 65 to 85 with non-small cell lung cancer. The V call is TRBV10-3, the J call TRBJ2-7; 7 positions agree with TRBD1. CDR3 DNA sequence: TGTGCCATGAGTAAGAGGGACAGCTCCTACGAGCATTACTTC. It yields the protein CAMSKRDSSYEHYF.